This T cell receptor beta chain originates from a study of CD8 T cells in Susac syndrome. Reverse transcription of roughly 0.45 to 1 ug RNA used random hexamers. An immunoSEQ multiplex PCR generated amplified TCR beta CDR3 products spanning 54 Vbeta and 13 Jbeta. TCRdb re-analysed the immunoSEQ multiplex PCR reads in MiXCR, keeping a single row per CDR3 protein. The sample has roughly 200,000 distinct CDR3 sequences; roughly 95% are singletons. Sequencing of TCR beta was carried out in blood CD8+ and CD4+ T cells. CDR1 and CDR2 from the germline V gene are SQVTM and ANQGSEA. The CDR3 sequence is 17 residues long. V dropped 1 base and J dropped 7 bases, with 23 bases sitting between them.

The sample consisted of CD8+ T cells from PBMCs. The sequence was collected from a human donor with multiple sclerosis. The rearrangement joins TRBV29-1 to TRBJ1-5; possibly TRBD1 for D (6 bases). CDR3 sequence reads: CSVEGQQGRASRQPQHF. The CDR3 DNA reads as TGCAGCGTTGAAGGCCAACAGGGTAGGGCCAGTCGGCAGCCCCAGCATTTT.